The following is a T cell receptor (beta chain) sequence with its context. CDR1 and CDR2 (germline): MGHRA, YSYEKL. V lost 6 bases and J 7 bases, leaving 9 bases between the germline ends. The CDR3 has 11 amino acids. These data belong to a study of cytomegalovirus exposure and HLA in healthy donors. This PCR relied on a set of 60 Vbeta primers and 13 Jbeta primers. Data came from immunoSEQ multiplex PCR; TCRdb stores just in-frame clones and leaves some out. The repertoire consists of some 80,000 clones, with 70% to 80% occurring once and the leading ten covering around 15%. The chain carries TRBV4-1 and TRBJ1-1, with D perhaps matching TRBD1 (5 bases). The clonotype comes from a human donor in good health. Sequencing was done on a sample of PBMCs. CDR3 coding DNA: TGCGCCAGCAGGAAGGGGCGTGAAGCTTTCTTT. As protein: CASRKGREAFF.